A single sample gave rise to the 18 T cell receptor beta chains below, sequenced in a study of shared clonotypes between healthy human individuals. Generated by immunoSEQ multiplex PCR, the TCRdb table keeps only in-frame clones and is missing some. The sample yields some 660,000 clones, around four fifths seen once. The sample comprised memory CD4+ T cells sorted from blood. Noted subset: CD45RA-negative fraction. The receptors were gathered from a young woman in good health.

This clone has a single count. This rearrangement joins TRBV27 to TRBJ2-1; tentatively, D is TRBD2 (6 bases). Germline lookup yields CDR1 MNHEY and CDR2 SMNVEV (reference sequence). Trimming removed 8 bases from V and 0 bases from J, with 14 bases in between. CDR3 length: 15 amino acids. The CDR3 loop reads CASGDSRSSYNEQFF. Here the CDR3 DNA reads TGTGCCAGCGGGGACTCACGGAGCTCCTACAATGAGCAGTTCTTC.

The chain combines TRBV28 with TRBJ1-2, with D tentatively TRBD1 (5 bases). The CDR3 length is 13 residues. Trimming removed 6 bases at V and 5 bases at J, with 13 bases between. Germline CDR1 and CDR2: MDHEN and SYDVKM. In DNA, the CDR3 is TGTGCCAGCAGCCAGCGCGGGGGGTATGGCTACACCTTC. It yields the protein CASSQRGGYGYTF.

V gene TRBV29-1 combines with J gene TRBJ2-6, with a possible D match to TRBD2 (5 bases). V lost 7 bases to trimming and J lost 0 bases, with 13 bases between them. CDR3 length equals 15 residues. Germline CDR1 reads SQVTM; CDR2 reads ANQGSEA. As DNA, the CDR3 is TGCAGCGGGCTAACTGGGAGCTCTGGGGCCAACGTCCTGACTTTC. Translation: CSGLTGSSGANVLTF.

The chain links TRBV5-1 to TRBJ2-7; the match to TRBD2 covers 11 bases. This CDR3 is 15 amino acids long. Germline CDR1 SGHRS, CDR2 YFSETQ. V shed 4 bases, J shed 4 bases, and the junction held 7 bases outside the gene matches. The DNA of the CDR3 is TGCGCCAGCAGCACTACACTAGCGGGAGATTACGAGCAGTACTTC. Its translation is CASSTTLAGDYEQYF. Variable domain in full (rest from reference TRBV5-1 and TRBJ2-7): KAGVTQTPRYLIKTRGQQVTLSCSPISGHRSVSWYQQTPGQGLQFLFEYFSETQRNKGNFPGRFSGRQFSNSRSEMNVSTLELGDSALYLCASSTTLAGDYEQYFGPGTRLTVT.

The V call is TRBV28, the J call TRBJ2-7, with 9 bases matching TRBD2. Per the germline V gene, CDR1 is MDHEN and CDR2 is SYDVKM. This CDR3 is built from 16 residues. The trim removed 7 bases at V and 0 bases at J, leaving 10 bases unmatched. CDR3 residues: CASTRGHSGSSYEQYF. As DNA, the CDR3 is TGTGCCAGCACCCGAGGCCATAGCGGGAGCTCCTACGAGCAGTACTTC.

As regards this clone: Germline is not matched at one junction end, which may reflect a read error. The chain has TRBV2 and TRBJ2-7; no definite D call. The CDR3 totals 11 residues. CDR1 SNHLY and CDR2 FYNNEI come from the germline V gene. CDR3 sequence reads: CASSTEYEQYF. CDR3 sequence (DNA): TGTGCCAGCAGTACAGAGTACGAGCAGTATTTC.

This clone came up a few times. V is TRBV11-2 and J is TRBJ2-2, with a weak D call TRBD2 (5 bases). The CDR3 is 14 amino acids. Germline CDR1 and CDR2: SGHAT and FQNNGV. The V and J ends lost 5 bases and 9 bases respectively, with 16 bases between them. The CDR3 sequence: CASSGRQSNRELFF. In DNA form, the CDR3 reads TGTGCCAGCAGCGGGAGACAAAGTAACCGGGAGCTGTTTTTT.

V and J are TRBV28 and TRBJ1-1; 8 nucleotides match TRBD1. The trim removed 2 bases at V and 6 bases at J, leaving 8 bases unmatched. The V gene's germline CDR1 is MDHEN and CDR2 SYDVKM. This CDR3 is 15 amino acids long. The CDR3 coding sequence is TGTGCCAGCAGTTTACAGGGGGCAGCTGTCGCTGAAGCTTTCTTT. This gives the protein CASSLQGAAVAEAFF. The variable domain in full, with the rest retrieved from reference TRBV28 and TRBJ1-1, is DVKVTQSSRYLVKRTGEKVFLECVQDMDHENMFWYRQDPGLGLRLIYFSYDVKMKEKGDIPEGYSVSREKKERFSLILESASTNQTSMYLCASSLQGAAVAEAFFGQGTRLTVV.

The chain combines TRBV21-1 with TRBJ2-1; whether TRBD2, the table's D call, matches the DNA was not checked. TRBV21-1 is described as a pseudogene. The CDR3 consists of 14 residues. This chain's CDR3 is CASNSGRALNEQFF. As DNA, the CDR3 is TGTGCCAGCAATAGCGGGAGGGCCCTCAATGAGCAGTTCTTC.

This clone was detected ten times or more. This sequence joins TRBV19 and TRBJ1-1; D not certain. Germline V lookup: CDR1 LNHDA, CDR2 SQIVND (reference sequence). This CDR3 is 13 amino acids long. Trimming pared 2 bases from V and 2 bases from J, leaving 6 bases between. The CDR3 nucleotides read TGTGCCAGTAGTATATGGGTAAACACTGAAGCTTTCTTT. The encoded protein is CASSIWVNTEAFF.

As for this clone: The identical CDR3 is also encoded by other nucleotide sequences in the sample. This chain uses TRBV7-9 with TRBJ2-5; a possible D gene is TRBD1 (5 bases). The length of the CDR3 is 14 residues. The V and J ends lost 6 bases and 2 bases respectively, with 13 bases between them. Per germline, CDR1 SEHNR and CDR2 FQNEAQ (reference sequence). The CDR3 protein is CASSPRAGQETQYF. CDR3 in DNA: TGTGCCAGCAGTCCCAGGGCAGGTCAAGAGACCCAGTACTTC.

Regarding this clone: Being one base from a much bigger clone, this may be a read error. The same CDR3 can be traced to other DNA sequences in this sample. This rearrangement joins TRBV6-5 to TRBJ2-5, with D possibly being TRBD1 (5 bases). CDR1 and CDR2 from the germline V gene are MNHEY and SVGAGI. CDR3 length: 13 residues. V lost 0 bases to trimming and J lost 3 bases, with 5 bases between them. DNA for the CDR3: TGTGCCAGCAGTTACTCAGGGGAAGAGACCCAGTACTTC. Amino acid sequence: CASSYSGEETQYF.

Many counts were recorded for this clone. The rearrangement joins TRBV7-9 to TRBJ1-2; maybe TRBD1 (6 bases). CDR3 size: 15 residues. V was clipped by 8 bases and J by 7 bases, with 23 bases between them. Germline V CDR1 and CDR2: SEHNR, FQNEAQ (reference sequence). CDR3 in amino acids: CASENPTGRLGGYTF. In DNA, the CDR3 is TGTGCCAGCGAAAACCCGACAGGTCGGTTGGGTGGCTACACCTTC.

The chain joins TRBV28 to TRBJ2-1, with 8 bases that match TRBD2. The V gene end was trimmed by 4 bases and the J gene end by 0 bases; junction bases not matched to a gene: 5. Germline CDR1 is MDHEN and CDR2 is SYDVKM. This CDR3 spans 16 amino acids. The CDR3 here is CASSSPGTSSYNEQFF. CDR3 nucleotides: TGTGCCAGCAGTTCTCCCGGGACTAGCTCCTACAATGAGCAGTTCTTC.

V and J are TRBV10-2 and TRBJ1-2, with D perhaps matching TRBD1 (5 bases). V lost 10 bases, J lost 3 bases, and 12 bases lay in between. The V gene's germline CDR1 is WSHSY and CDR2 SAAADI. This CDR3 is 12 amino acids long. CDR3 sequence (DNA): TGCGCCATTTTGGGGGGAGACTATGGCTACACCTTC. Protein: CAILGGDYGYTF.

The chain employs TRBV4-1 and TRBJ2-7, with D possibly matching TRBD2 (5 bases). This CDR3 contains 16 residues. V was shortened by 0 bases and J by 3 bases, with 15 bases between the two germline ends. Germline-derived CDR1 and CDR2 are MGHRA and YSYEKL. The CDR3 here is CASSQDRTGSIYEQYF. DNA of the CDR3: TGCGCCAGCAGCCAAGATAGAACGGGGAGCATCTACGAGCAGTACTTC.

The rearrangement joins TRBV6-1 to TRBJ2-7; TRBD1 agrees at 11 bases. CDR3 size: 15 residues. V gave up 4 bases and J gave up 4 bases; unmatched junction bases: 6. The germline V gene has CDR1 MNHNS and CDR2 SASEGT. CDR3 residues: CASSGTGGASYEQYF. Here the CDR3 DNA reads TGTGCCAGCAGTGGGACAGGGGGCGCTTCGTACGAGCAGTACTTC.

This chain connects TRBV30 to TRBJ1-3, with a possible D match to TRBD1 (5 bases). CDR1 is GTSNPN, CDR2 SVGIG, per germline (reference sequence). V was trimmed by 6 bases and J by 4 bases, leaving 16 bases between them. This CDR3 contains 14 residues. The CDR3 nucleotides are TGTGCCTGCAACCTTGGGACGTTCGGAAACACCATATATTTT. This encodes CACNLGTFGNTIYF.